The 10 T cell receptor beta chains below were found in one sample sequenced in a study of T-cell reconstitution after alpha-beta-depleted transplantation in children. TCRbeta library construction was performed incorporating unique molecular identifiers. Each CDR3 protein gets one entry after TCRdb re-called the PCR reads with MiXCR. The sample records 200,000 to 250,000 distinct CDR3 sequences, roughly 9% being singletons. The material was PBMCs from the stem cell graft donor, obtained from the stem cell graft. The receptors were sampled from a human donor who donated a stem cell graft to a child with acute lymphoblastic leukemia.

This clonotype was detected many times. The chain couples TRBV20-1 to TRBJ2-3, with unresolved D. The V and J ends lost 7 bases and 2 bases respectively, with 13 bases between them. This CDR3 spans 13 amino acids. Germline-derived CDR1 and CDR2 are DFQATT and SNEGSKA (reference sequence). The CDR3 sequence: CSETDLLTDTQYF. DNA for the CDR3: TGCAGTGAGACCGATCTACTCACAGATACGCAGTATTTT.

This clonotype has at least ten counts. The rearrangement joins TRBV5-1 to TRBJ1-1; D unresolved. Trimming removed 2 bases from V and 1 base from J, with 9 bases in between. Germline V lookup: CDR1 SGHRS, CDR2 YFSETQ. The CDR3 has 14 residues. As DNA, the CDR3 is TGCGCCAGCAGCTTATCCTTACCGAACACTGAAGCTTTCTTT. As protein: CASSLSLPNTEAFF.

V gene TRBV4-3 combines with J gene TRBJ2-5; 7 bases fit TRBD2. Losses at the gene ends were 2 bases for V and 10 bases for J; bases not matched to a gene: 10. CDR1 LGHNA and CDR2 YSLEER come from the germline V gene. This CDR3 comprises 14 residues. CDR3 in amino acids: CASSQYSREGSQYF. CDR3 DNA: TGCGCCAGCAGCCAATATTCCAGGGAGGGGAGCCAGTACTTC.

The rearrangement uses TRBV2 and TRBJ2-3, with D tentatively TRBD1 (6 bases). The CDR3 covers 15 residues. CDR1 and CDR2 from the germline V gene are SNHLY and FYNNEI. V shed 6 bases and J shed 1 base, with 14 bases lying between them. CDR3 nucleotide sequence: TGTGCCAGCAGGGGGTGGGGGCCTGGCACAGATACGCAGTATTTT. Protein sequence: CASRGWGPGTDTQYF.

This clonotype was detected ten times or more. CDR3: CASSFKYEQYF. CDR3 sequence (DNA): TGTGCCAGCAGCTTCAAATACGAGCAGTACTTC. The chain links TRBV7-2 to TRBJ2-7, with D unclear. V lost 3 bases and J 4 bases, leaving 4 bases between the germline ends. The CDR3 sequence is 11 residues long. Germline values: CDR1 SGHTA, CDR2 FQGNSA. Full variable domain (outside the CDR3, taken from reference TRBV7-2 and TRBJ2-7): GAGVSQSPSNKVTEKGKDVELRCDPISGHTALYWYRQSLGQGLEFLIYFQGNSAPDKSGLPSDRFSAERTGGSVSTLTIQRTQQEDSAVYLCASSFKYEQYFGPGTRLTVT.

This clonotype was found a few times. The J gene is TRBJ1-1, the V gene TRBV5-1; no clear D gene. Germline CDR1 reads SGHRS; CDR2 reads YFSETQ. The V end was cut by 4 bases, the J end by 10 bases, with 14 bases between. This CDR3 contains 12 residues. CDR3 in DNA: TGCGCCAGCAGCCTTGAGGGATCGGTAGCTTTCTTT. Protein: CASSLEGSVAFF.

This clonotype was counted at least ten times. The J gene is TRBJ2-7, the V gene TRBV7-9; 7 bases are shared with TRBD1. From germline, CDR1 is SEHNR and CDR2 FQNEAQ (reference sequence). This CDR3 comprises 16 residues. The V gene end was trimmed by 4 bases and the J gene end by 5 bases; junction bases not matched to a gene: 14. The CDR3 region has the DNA TGTGCCAGCAGCTCAACAGGACAGGTTTTAATTCACGAGCAGTACTTC. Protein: CASSSTGQVLIHEQYF.

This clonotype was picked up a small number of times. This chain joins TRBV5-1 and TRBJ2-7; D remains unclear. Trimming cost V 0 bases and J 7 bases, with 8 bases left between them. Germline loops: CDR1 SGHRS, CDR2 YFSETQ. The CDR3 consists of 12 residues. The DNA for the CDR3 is TGCGCCAGCAGCTTGGATTTGGGGGAGCAGTACTTC. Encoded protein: CASSLDLGEQYF.

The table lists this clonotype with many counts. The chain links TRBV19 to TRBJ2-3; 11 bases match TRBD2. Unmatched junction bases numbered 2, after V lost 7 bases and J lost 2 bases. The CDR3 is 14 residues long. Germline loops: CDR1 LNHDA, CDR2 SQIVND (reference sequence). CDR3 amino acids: CASKLAGVTDTQYF. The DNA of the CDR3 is TGTGCCAGTAAACTAGCGGGGGTCACAGATACGCAGTATTTT.

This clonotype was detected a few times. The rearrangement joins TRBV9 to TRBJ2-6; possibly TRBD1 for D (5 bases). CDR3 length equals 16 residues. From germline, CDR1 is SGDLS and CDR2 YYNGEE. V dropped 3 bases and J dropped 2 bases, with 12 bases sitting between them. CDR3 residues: CASSALSGTGANVLTF. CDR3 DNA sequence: TGTGCCAGCAGCGCCTTGTCAGGGACTGGGGCCAACGTCCTGACTTTC.